This T cell receptor beta chain is drawn from a study of CD8 T cells in cerebrospinal fluid in Alzheimer's disease. In the study overall: Clonal expansion of CSF T cells was measured with plate-based and droplet-based single-cell sequencing.

Germline CDR1 is SGHNT and CDR2 is YYREEE (reference sequence). This CDR3 contains 13 residues. Using the 10x single-cell sequencing reads, TCRdb records one entry per CDR3 protein without DNA. Recorded for this sample: over a thousand distinct CDR3 sequences. This clonotype is deemed medium-sized (0.01 to 0.1%) by its frequency. The TCR originated in a human donor with mild cognitive impairment. Sequences were obtained from cerebrospinal fluid. J is TRBJ2-5 and V is TRBV5-4. CDR3 sequence: CASSLGGQETQYF.